The 16 T cell receptor beta chains below were found in one sample sequenced in a study of response to subunit inactivated influenza vaccine. TCRdb re-called the RT-PCR reads through MiXCR, storing one row per CDR3 protein. This sample yields about 700,000 distinct CDR3 sequences, of which more than 15% are seen a single time; around a tenth belongs to the top ten. Sequenced here: PBMCs from blood, sampled 11 to 12 days after vaccination. These receptor sequences come from a man over 45 who received an inactivated influenza vaccine.

In this sample, this clonotype turned up a few times. This chain links TRBV5-1 with TRBJ2-3, with D unresolved. The CDR3 totals 16 residues. V was trimmed by 0 bases and J by 1 base, leaving 12 bases between them. From germline, CDR1 is SGHRS and CDR2 YFSETQ. CDR3 region: CASSLVSGRGTDTQYF. The CDR3 region has the DNA TGCGCCAGCAGCTTGGTATCTGGGCGAGGCACAGATACGCAGTATTTT.

CDR3 coding DNA: TGTGCCAGCAGCTTAATTCAGGGAGGCAGCACTGAAGCTTTCTTT. Amino acid sequence: CASSLIQGGSTEAFF. This chain uses TRBV7-8 with TRBJ1-1, with D maybe TRBD1 (5 bases). CDR3 size: 15 residues. Trimming removed 2 bases at V and 4 bases at J, with 14 bases between. The germline gives CDR1 SGHVS, CDR2 FQNEAQ.

Ten or more counts support this clonotype. The chain couples TRBV10-3 to TRBJ1-2, with a possible D match to TRBD1 (5 bases). The CDR3 contains 15 residues. Deletions cut 0 bases from V and 5 bases from J, with 13 bases between. Germline loops: CDR1 ENHRY, CDR2 SYGVKD. CDR3 DNA sequence: TGTGCCATCAGTGAGTCAACGCCCGGGGGGTATGGCTACACCTTC. As protein: CAISESTPGGYGYTF.

In DNA form, the CDR3 reads TGTGCCAGCAGAAGGGGCCCTTTAGGGCCTATGGGCACTGAAGCTTTCTTT. It codes for CASRRGPLGPMGTEAFF. The chain joins TRBV28 to TRBJ1-1, with D possibly being TRBD1 (5 bases). Germline V gives CDR1 MDHEN, CDR2 SYDVKM. This CDR3 is built from 17 residues. The germline V and J ends were trimmed by 6 bases and 4 bases, with 24 bases remaining between them.

The J gene is TRBJ2-3, the V gene TRBV20-1; 9 bases match TRBD2. Germline V gene lookup returns CDR1 DFQATT and CDR2 SNEGSKA (reference sequence). The V segment lost 1 base and the J segment 4 bases; nucleotides outside the gene matches: 6. This CDR3 region has 15 residues. This CDR3 is CSARGSREGPDTQYF. CDR3 DNA: TGCAGTGCTAGAGGGTCGCGGGAGGGCCCAGATACGCAGTATTTT.

This clonotype was recorded many times. The rearrangement uses TRBV20-1 and TRBJ2-4; the match to TRBD2 covers 8 bases. With 3 bases clipped from V and 4 bases from J, the junction kept 5 bases outside the gene matches. The CDR3 spans 14 residues. CDR1 and CDR2 from the germline V gene are DFQATT and SNEGSKA (reference sequence). Here the CDR3 DNA reads TGCAGTGCTAGCGGGGGGGTGGATAAAAACATTCAGTACTTC. Its translation is CSASGGVDKNIQYF.

This clonotype was detected a few times. The genes are TRBV6-1 and TRBJ2-7; 7 nucleotides agree with TRBD2. Germline V gene data show CDR1 as MNHNS and CDR2 as SASEGT. The V and J ends lost 6 bases and 6 bases, in that order; junction bases with no gene match: 11. This CDR3 is 14 amino acids long. The CDR3 DNA reads as TGTGCCAGCAGATGGGGCGGGAGAGGCGGCGAGCAGTACTTC. It encodes CASRWGGRGGEQYF.

This chain uses TRBV29-1 with TRBJ1-1, with D possibly matching TRBD1 (6 bases). Germline lookup yields CDR1 SQVTM and CDR2 ANQGSEA. The V end was cut by 6 bases, the J end by 4 bases, with 12 bases between. This CDR3 has 12 amino acids. The CDR3, as DNA: TGCAGCGTCAGTCAGGGGCCCACTGAAGCTTTCTTT. As protein: CSVSQGPTEAFF.

This chain connects TRBV20-1 to TRBJ2-3; 7 nucleotides line up with TRBD2. The CDR3 totals 16 residues. V lost 6 bases, J lost 8 bases, and 20 bases stayed unmatched. Germline assignment: CDR1 DFQATT and CDR2 SNEGSKA (reference sequence). The CDR3 DNA reads TGCAGTGCCCGCGGACCGACGCGGGAGAATTGGGGTACGCAGTATTTT. This sequence encodes CSARGPTRENWGTQYF.

V usage is TRBV4-2 and J usage is TRBJ2-3, with 8 bases fitting TRBD2. This CDR3 has 14 amino acids. V was pared by 0 bases and J by 5 bases, with 1 base of the junction left unmatched. Germline V gene data show CDR1 as LGHNA and CDR2 as YNFKEQ. The DNA of the CDR3 is TGTGCCAGCAGCCAAGAGCTAGCGGGAGATACGCAGTATTTT. This translates into CASSQELAGDTQYF.

This clonotype showed up just a few times. The V call is TRBV7-9, the J call TRBJ2-5; TRBD1 is a possible D gene (5 bases). Looked up from germline, CDR1 is SEHNR and CDR2 is FQNEAQ (reference sequence). The V end lost 8 bases, the J end lost 2 bases, and 15 bases lay between the germline ends. CDR3 length equals 14 residues. CDR3 sequence reads: CASSRYRQQETQYF. The DNA for the CDR3 is TGTGCCAGCTCCCGGTATCGACAGCAAGAGACCCAGTACTTC.

V and J are TRBV6-5 and TRBJ2-2; no firm D call. The V gene's germline CDR1 is MNHEY and CDR2 SVGAGI. The germline V and J ends were trimmed by 5 bases and 4 bases, with 17 bases remaining between them. The length of the CDR3 is 16 residues. CDR3 sequence (DNA): TGTGCCAGCAGTACTCCGTGGCTAGTTGGCACCGGGGAGCTGTTTTTT. Amino acids: CASSTPWLVGTGELFF.

The chain recombines TRBV6-1 with TRBJ2-3, with D unclear. The V gene's germline CDR1 is MNHNS and CDR2 SASEGT. The germline V and J ends were trimmed by 4 bases and 0 bases, with 11 bases remaining between them. The CDR3 totals 15 residues. The CDR3 nucleotides read TGTGCCAGCAGTGTGTTGGGGATTAGCACAGATACGCAGTATTTT. Translating gives CASSVLGISTDTQYF.

This chain links TRBV4-3 with TRBJ1-5, with TRBD1 as a possible D gene (6 bases). V lost 0 bases and J 6 bases, leaving 12 bases between the germline ends. This CDR3 spans 15 amino acids. The germline gives CDR1 LGHNA, CDR2 YSLEER. This chain's CDR3 is CASSQDAGAGQPQHF. The CDR3, as DNA: TGCGCCAGCAGCCAAGATGCAGGGGCGGGTCAGCCCCAGCATTTT.

The chain has TRBV2 and TRBJ2-3; 11 nucleotides align to TRBD2. This CDR3 contains 15 residues. V shed 6 bases, J shed 4 bases, and the junction held 6 bases outside the gene matches. Germline V CDR1 and CDR2: SNHLY, FYNNEI. CDR3 bases: TGTGCCAGCAGGAAACTAGCGGGAGTGCCAGATACGCAGTATTTT. Protein: CASRKLAGVPDTQYF.

Written as DNA, the CDR3 is TGCAGTGCTAGAGGGCTGACCGGGACAGGGGATTCTGAGCAGTTCTTC. It yields the protein CSARGLTGTGDSEQFF. The rearrangement joins TRBV20-1 to TRBJ2-1; 10 bases align to TRBD1. Per the germline V gene, CDR1 is DFQATT and CDR2 is SNEGSKA (reference sequence). This CDR3 is 16 amino acids long. V was clipped by 1 base and J by 9 bases; unmatched bases: 12.